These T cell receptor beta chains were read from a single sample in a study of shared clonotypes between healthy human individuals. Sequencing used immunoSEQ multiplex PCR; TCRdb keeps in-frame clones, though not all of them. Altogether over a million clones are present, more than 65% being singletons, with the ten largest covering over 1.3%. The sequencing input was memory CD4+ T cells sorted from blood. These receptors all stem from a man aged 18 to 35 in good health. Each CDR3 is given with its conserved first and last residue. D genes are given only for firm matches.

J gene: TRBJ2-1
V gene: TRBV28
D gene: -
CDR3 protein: CASSFPLLDEQFF
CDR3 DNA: TGTGCCAGCAGTTTCCCCCTTCTGGATGAGCAGTTCTTC

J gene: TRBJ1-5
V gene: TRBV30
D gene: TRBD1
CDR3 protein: CAWSGGTVNQPQHF
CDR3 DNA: TGTGCCTGGAGTGGAGGGACAGTTAATCAGCCCCAGCATTTT

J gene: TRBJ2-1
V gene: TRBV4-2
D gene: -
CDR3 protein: CASSQDRNVGSSYNEQFF
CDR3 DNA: TGTGCCAGCAGCCAAGATCGGAATGTGGGGAGCTCCTACAATGAGCAGTTCTTC

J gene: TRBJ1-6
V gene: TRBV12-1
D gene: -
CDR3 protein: CASSFRRGPGFVPLHF
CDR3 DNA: TGTGCCAGCAGCTTTAGGCGGGGGCCGGGTTTTGTGCCCCTCCACTTT

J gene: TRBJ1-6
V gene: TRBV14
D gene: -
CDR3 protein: CASSPGQFYNSPLHF
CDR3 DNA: TGTGCTAGCAGCCCAGGACAGTTTTATAATTCACCCCTCCACTTT

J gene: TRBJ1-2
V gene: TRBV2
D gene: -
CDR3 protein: CASGSGTNYGYTF
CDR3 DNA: TGTGCCAGCGGGAGTGGCACCAACTATGGCTACACCTTC

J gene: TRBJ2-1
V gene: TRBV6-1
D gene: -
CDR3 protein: CASSERGIEQFF
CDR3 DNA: TGTGCCAGCAGTGAAAGGGGAATTGAGCAGTTCTTC

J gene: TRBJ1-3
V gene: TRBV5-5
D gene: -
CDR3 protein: CASSLAGNSGNTIYF
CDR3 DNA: TGTGCCAGCAGCTTAGCTGGTAACTCTGGAAACACCATATATTTT

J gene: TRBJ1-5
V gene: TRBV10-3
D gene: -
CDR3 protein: CAISDFNQPQHF
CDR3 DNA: TGTGCCATCAGTGACTTTAATCAGCCCCAGCATTTT

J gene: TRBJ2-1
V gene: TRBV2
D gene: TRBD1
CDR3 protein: CASSVNRGDGEQFF
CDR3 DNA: TGTGCCAGCAGTGTGAACAGGGGGGACGGTGAGCAGTTCTTC

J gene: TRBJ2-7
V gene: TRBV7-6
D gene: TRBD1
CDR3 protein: CASSPTGTGSEQYF
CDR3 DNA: TGTGCCAGCAGCCCCACCGGGACAGGGTCCGAGCAGTACTTC

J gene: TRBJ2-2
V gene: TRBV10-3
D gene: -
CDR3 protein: CAIRGVSPTGELFF
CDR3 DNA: TGTGCCATCAGGGGGGTCTCCCCCACCGGGGAGCTGTTTTTT